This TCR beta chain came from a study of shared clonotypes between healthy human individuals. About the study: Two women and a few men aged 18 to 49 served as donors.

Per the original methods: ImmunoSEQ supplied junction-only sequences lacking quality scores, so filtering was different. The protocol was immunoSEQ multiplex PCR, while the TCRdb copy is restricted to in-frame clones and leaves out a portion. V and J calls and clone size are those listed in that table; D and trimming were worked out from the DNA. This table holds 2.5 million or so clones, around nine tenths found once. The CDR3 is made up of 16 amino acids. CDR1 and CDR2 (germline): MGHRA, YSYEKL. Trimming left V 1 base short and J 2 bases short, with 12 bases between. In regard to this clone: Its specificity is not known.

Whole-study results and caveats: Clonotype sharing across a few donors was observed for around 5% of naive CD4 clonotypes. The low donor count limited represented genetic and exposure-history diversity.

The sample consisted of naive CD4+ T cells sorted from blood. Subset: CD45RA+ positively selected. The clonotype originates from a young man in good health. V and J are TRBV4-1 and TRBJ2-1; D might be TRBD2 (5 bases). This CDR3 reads CASSQGNREPYNEQFF. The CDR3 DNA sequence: TGCGCCAGCAGCCAAGGAAACCGGGAACCCTACAATGAGCAGTTCTTC.